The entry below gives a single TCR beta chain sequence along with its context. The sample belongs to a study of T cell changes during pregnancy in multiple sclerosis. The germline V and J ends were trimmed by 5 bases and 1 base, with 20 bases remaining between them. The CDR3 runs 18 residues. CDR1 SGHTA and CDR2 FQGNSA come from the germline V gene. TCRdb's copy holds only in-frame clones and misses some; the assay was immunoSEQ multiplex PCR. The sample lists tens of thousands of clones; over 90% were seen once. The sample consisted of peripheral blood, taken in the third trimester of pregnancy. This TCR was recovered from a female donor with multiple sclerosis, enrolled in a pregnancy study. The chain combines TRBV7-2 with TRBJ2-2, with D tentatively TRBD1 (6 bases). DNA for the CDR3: TGTGCCAGCAGCCATAGGATCAGGGGTGCGGTGAACACCGGGGAGCTGTTTTTT. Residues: CASSHRIRGAVNTGELFF.